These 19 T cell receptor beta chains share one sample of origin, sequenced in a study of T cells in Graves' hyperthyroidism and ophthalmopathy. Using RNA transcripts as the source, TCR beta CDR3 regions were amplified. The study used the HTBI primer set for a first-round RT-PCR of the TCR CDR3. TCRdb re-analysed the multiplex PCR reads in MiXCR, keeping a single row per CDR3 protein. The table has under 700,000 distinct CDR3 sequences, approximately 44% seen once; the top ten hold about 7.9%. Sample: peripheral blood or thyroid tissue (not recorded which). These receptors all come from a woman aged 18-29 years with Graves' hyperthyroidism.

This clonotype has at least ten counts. The CDR3 sequence is CASRDRVEQYF. The CDR3 nucleotides read TGTGCCAGCAGAGATCGGGTCGAGCAGTACTTC. V is TRBV25-1 and J is TRBJ2-7; D remains unclear. V was trimmed by 6 bases and J by 6 bases, leaving 9 bases between them. This CDR3 contains 11 residues. Germline assignment: CDR1 MGHDK and CDR2 SYGVNS.

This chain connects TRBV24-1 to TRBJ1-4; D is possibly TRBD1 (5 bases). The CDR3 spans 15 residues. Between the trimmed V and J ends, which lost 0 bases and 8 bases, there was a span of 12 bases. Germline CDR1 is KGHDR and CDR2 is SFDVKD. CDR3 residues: CATSDLAGAREKLFF. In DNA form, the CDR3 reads TGTGCCACCAGTGATTTGGCCGGGGCTCGAGAAAAACTGTTTTTT.

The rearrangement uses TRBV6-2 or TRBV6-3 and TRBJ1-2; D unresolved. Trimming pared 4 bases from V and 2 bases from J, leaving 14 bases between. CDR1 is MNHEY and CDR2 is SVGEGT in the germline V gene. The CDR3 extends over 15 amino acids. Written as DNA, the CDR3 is TGTGCCAGCAGTTCCTACAGAGGGTCCAACTATGGCTACACCTTC. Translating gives CASSSYRGSNYGYTF.

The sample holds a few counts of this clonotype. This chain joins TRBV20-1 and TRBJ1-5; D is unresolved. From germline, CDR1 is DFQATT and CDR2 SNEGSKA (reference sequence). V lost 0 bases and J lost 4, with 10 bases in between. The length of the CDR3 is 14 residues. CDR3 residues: CSAREPGRNQPQHF. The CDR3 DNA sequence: TGCAGTGCTAGAGAACCTGGGAGGAATCAGCCCCAGCATTTT.

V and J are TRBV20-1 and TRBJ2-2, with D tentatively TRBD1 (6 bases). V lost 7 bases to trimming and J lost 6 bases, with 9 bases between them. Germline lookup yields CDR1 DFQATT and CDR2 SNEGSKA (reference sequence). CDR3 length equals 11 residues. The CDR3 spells CSGGTSGELFF. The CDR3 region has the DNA TGCAGTGGTGGGACATCCGGGGAGCTGTTTTTT.

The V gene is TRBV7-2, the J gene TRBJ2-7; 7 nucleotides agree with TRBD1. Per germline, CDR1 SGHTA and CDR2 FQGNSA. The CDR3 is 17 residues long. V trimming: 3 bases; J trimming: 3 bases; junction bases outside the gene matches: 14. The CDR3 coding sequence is TGTGCCAGCAGCTTGGTCCAAAGGGACAGTTCGTTCTACGAGCAGTACTTC. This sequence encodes CASSLVQRDSSFYEQYF.

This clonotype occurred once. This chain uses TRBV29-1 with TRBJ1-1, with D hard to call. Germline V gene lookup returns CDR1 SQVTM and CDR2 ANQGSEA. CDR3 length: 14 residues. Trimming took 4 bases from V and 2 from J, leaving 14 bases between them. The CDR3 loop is CSVVREWGNTEAFF. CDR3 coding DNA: TGCAGCGTTGTTCGGGAGTGGGGAAACACTGAAGCTTTCTTT.

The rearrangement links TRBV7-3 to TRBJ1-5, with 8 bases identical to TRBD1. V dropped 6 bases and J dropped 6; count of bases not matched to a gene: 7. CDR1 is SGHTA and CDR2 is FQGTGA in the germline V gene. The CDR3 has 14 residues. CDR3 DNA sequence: TGTGCCAGCAGTCCCGCAGGGGGCTTTCAGCCCCAGCATTTT. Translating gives CASSPAGGFQPQHF. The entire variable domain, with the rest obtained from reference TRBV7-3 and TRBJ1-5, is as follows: GAGVSQTPSNKVTEKGKYVELRCDPISGHTALYWYRQSLGQGPEFLIYFQGTGAADDSGLPNDRFFAVRPEGSVSTLKIQRTERGDSAVYLCASSPAGGFQPQHFGDGTRLSIL.

This CDR3 reads CASSLEASGSGDEQYF. CDR3 DNA sequence: TGTGCCAGCAGCTTAGAGGCTAGCGGGAGTGGGGACGAGCAGTACTTC. V gene TRBV11-2 combines with J gene TRBJ2-7; 10 bases align to TRBD2. The V gene end was trimmed by 0 bases and the J gene end by 5 bases; junction bases not matched to a gene: 7. This CDR3 spans 16 amino acids. The V gene's germline CDR1 is SGHAT and CDR2 FQNNGV.

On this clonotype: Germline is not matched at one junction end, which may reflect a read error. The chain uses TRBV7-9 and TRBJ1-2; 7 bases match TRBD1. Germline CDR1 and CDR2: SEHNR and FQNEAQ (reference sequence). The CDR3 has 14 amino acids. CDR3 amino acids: CASSQIDRAKGYTF. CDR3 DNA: TGCGCCAGCAGCCAAATCGACAGGGCGAAAGGCTACACCTTC.

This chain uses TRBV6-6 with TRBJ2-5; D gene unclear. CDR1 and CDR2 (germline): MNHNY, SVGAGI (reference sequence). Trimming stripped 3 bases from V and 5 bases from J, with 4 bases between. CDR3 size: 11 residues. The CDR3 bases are TGTGCCAGCAGTTATATGGAGACCCAGTACTTC. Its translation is CASSYMETQYF.

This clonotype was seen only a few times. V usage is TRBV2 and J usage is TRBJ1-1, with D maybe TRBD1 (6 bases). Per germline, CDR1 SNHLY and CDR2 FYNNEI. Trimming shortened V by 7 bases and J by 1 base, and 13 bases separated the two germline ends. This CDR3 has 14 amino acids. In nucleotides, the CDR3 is TGTGCCAGCACCCGAGGGGGATGGAACACTGAAGCTTTCTTT. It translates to CASTRGGWNTEAFF.

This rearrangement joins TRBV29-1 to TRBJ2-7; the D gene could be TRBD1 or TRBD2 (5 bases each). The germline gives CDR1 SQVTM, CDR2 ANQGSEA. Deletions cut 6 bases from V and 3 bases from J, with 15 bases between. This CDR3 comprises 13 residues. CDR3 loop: CSVETGADYEQYF. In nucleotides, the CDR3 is TGCAGCGTGGAAACAGGAGCGGACTACGAGCAGTACTTC.

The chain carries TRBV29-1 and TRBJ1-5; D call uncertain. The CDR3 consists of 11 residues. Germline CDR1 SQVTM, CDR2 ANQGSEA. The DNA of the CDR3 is TGCAGAGAAAGGACTCAAGGGCCCCAGCATTTT. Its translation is CRERTQGPQHF.

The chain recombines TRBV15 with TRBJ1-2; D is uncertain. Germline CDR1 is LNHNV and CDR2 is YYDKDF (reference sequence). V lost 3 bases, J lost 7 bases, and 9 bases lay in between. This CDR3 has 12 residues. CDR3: CATSSYGSGYTF. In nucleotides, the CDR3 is TGTGCCACCAGCAGTTACGGTAGTGGCTACACCTTC.

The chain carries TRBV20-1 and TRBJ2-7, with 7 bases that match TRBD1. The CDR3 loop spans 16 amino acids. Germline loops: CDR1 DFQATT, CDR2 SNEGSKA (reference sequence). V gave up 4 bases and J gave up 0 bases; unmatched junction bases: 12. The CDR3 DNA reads TGCAGTGCTACGAATCACAGGGGACCGAGCTCCTACGAGCAGTACTTC. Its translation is CSATNHRGPSSYEQYF.

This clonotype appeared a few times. The CDR3 is CASSFGTGTPEAFF. DNA of the CDR3: TGTGCCAGCAGCTTCGGGACAGGGACCCCTGAAGCTTTCTTT. V usage is TRBV7-9 and J usage is TRBJ1-1; 9 bases are shared with TRBD1. Per the germline V gene, CDR1 is SEHNR and CDR2 is FQNEAQ (reference sequence). V shed 3 bases and J 6 bases; nucleotides not matched to a gene: 5. The CDR3 totals 14 residues.

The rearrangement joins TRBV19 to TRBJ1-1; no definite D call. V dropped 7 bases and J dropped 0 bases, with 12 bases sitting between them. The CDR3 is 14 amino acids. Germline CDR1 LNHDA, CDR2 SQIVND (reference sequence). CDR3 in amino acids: CASNAGFMNTEAFF. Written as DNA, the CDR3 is TGTGCCAGTAACGCAGGATTTATGAACACTGAAGCTTTCTTT.

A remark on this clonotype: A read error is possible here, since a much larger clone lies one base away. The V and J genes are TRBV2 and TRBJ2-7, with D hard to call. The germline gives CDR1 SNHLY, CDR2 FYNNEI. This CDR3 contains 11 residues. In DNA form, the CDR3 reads TGTGCCAGCAGTGTAGGCTACGAGCAGTGCTTC. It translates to CASSVGYEQCF.